This is a list of T cell receptor beta chains from one sample in a study of blood T cell repertoires in COVID-19. Profiled with immunoSEQ multiplex PCR; TCRdb holds only in-frame clones, not every one. The table lists some 70,000 clones, 80% to 90% of them singletons, with roughly 8% in the top ten. What was sequenced was peripheral blood. Every receptor here comes from a man between 50 and 59 years old with active COVID-19. CDR3s include the opening cysteine and the closing phenylalanine or tryptophan. D genes are given only for firm matches. Clone size is given for some rows only: seen once, a few or many times, or a class if the clone is expanded.

V	D	size	J	DNA	CDR3
TRBV7-3	TRBD2	.	TRBJ2-3	TGTGCCAGCAGCTTAGCGGGGGAAGATACGCAGTATTTT	CASSLAGEDTQYF
TRBV18	.	.	TRBJ1-3	TGTGCCAGCTCACCCACGACCCAACAGGGTTCTGGAAACACCATATATTTT	CASSPTTQQGSGNTIYF
TRBV18	.	once	TRBJ1-2	TGTGCCAGCTCACCATCAAATTTAGGCAGGGTTCCTGGCTACACCTTC	CASSPSNLGRVPGYTF
TRBV6-1	TRBD1	.	TRBJ2-7	TGTGCCAGCAGTGAAACAGGGGCCTACGAGCAGTACTTC	CASSETGAYEQYF
TRBV6-5	.	.	TRBJ1-6	TGTGCCAGCAGACAGGGTTCGTCCCTCCACTTT	CASRQGSSLHF
TRBV4-3	TRBD1	.	TRBJ1-1	TGCGCCAGCAGCCAAAACAGGGGTGCTGAAGCTTTCTTT	CASSQNRGAEAFF
TRBV6-5	.	.	TRBJ1-1	TGTGCCAGCAGGTCAACAGGGATGAACACTGAAGCTTTCTTT	CASRSTGMNTEAFF
TRBV15	TRBD1	.	TRBJ1-4	TGTGCCACCAGCAGAGGTGGGCAGGGGGGCGAAAAACTGTTTTTT	CATSRGGQGGEKLFF
TRBV19	TRBD1	.	TRBJ1-3	TGTGCCAGTAGTATGGGGCCGGACAGGGGGCCTGGAAACACCATATATTTT	CASSMGPDRGPGNTIYF
TRBV12-5	TRBD1	.	TRBJ1-1	TGTGCTAGTGGTCCAGGACAGGGTGAAAAAGCTTTCTTT	CASGPGQGEKAFF
TRBV7-7	.	.	TRBJ1-3	TGTGCCAGCAGCCCTAATGCAGGTGGAAACACCATATATTTT	CASSPNAGGNTIYF
TRBV2	TRBD1	few	TRBJ1-6	TGTGCCAGCAGTTCCGACAGGGCGTCAAATAATTCACCCCTCCACTTT	CASSSDRASNNSPLHF
TRBV7-2	TRBD2	.	TRBJ2-1	TGTGCCAGCAGCTTCGGCGGGGGGGCAAATGAGCAGTTCTTC	CASSFGGGANEQFF
TRBV5-1	TRBD1	.	TRBJ2-3	TGCGCCAGCAGAGCTGACAGGGGGCCAGGAGATACGCAGTATTTT	CASRADRGPGDTQYF
TRBV30	TRBD1	.	TRBJ2-7	TGTGCCTGGAGCGGGACAGAATTTCCCTACGAGCAGTACTTC	CAWSGTEFPYEQYF